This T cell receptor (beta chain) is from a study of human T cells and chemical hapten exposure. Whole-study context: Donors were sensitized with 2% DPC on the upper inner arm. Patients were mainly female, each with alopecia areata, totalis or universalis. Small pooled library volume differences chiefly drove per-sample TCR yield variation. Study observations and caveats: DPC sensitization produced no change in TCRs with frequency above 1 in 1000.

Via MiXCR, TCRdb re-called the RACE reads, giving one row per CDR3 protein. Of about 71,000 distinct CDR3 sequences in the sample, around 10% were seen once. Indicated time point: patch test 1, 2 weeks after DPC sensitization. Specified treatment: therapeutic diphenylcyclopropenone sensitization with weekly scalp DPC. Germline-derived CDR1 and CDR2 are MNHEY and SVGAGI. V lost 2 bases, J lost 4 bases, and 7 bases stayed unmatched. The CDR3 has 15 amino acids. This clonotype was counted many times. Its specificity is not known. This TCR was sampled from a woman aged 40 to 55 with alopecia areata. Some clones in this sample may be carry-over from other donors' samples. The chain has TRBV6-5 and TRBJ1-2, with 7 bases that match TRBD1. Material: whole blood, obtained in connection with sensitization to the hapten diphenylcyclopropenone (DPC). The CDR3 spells CASSYTGTVSYGYTF. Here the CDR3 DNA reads TGTGCCAGCAGTTACACTGGGACAGTGTCCTATGGCTACACCTTC.